Below, 11 T cell receptor beta chains from the same sample are listed, as sequenced in a study of blood T cell repertoires in COVID-19. The repertoire was sequenced with immunoSEQ multiplex PCR; TCRdb's copy has only in-frame clones and lacks some. This table has about 210,000 clones, around four fifths appearing once. Sequencing input: PBMCs or T cells enriched from blood (not recorded which). The receptors were gathered from a middle-aged man who had recovered from COVID-19.

V usage is TRBV2 and J usage is TRBJ2-7; 7 nucleotides match TRBD1. V lost 6 bases to trimming and J lost 6 bases; unmatched junction nucleotides: 14. Germline values: CDR1 SNHLY, CDR2 FYNNEI. The CDR3 length is 15 residues. CDR3 sequence: CASRPPRTGWSEQYF. In DNA form, the CDR3 reads TGTGCCAGCAGACCCCCTCGGACAGGTTGGAGCGAGCAGTACTTC.

The genes are TRBV6-2 or TRBV6-3 and TRBJ1-6, with D possibly TRBD1 on 6 matching bases. CDR3 length: 18 amino acids. Trimming stripped 6 bases from V and 0 bases from J, with 18 bases between. Per germline, CDR1 MNHEY and CDR2 SVGEGT. DNA for the CDR3: TGTGCCAGCAGCCTTGATGGGGGCCCGAGCTCCTATAATTCACCCCTCCACTTT. It codes for CASSLDGGPSSYNSPLHF.

V usage is TRBV5-1 and J usage is TRBJ1-2; 9 positions agree with TRBD1. The germline V gene encodes CDR1 SGHRS and CDR2 YFSETQ. The ends lost 4 bases at V and 4 bases at J; junction bases unmatched: 5. The CDR3 sequence is 14 residues long. CDR3 sequence: CASSGTGSGYGYTF. The DNA of the CDR3 is TGCGCCAGCAGCGGGACAGGGTCGGGCTATGGCTACACCTTC.

J is TRBJ2-7 and V is TRBV3-1 (or the pseudogene TRBV3-2); TRBD2 agrees at 7 bases. V trimming: 0 bases; J trimming: 6 bases; junction bases outside the gene matches: 5. Germline V gene data show CDR1 as LGHDT and CDR2 as YNNKEL (reference sequence). The CDR3 is 14 amino acids. The chain's CDR3 is CASSQEIGRVEQYF. CDR3 nucleotide sequence: TGTGCCAGCAGCCAAGAGATTGGGAGGGTCGAGCAGTACTTC.

The chain carries TRBV19 and TRBJ2-1, with D possibly matching TRBD1 (6 bases). CDR1 and CDR2 from the germline V gene are LNHDA and SQIVND (reference sequence). This CDR3 comprises 16 residues. V lost 7 bases to trimming and J lost 6 bases, with 22 bases between them. The CDR3 nucleotides are TGTGCCAGTACCGACCCAGGGGCTTTGGGCGCCAATGAGCAGTTCTTC. Its protein is CASTDPGALGANEQFF.

CDR3 in DNA: TGTGCCAGCGCTGTAATCGGGAACACTGAAGCTTTCTTT. This codes for CASAVIGNTEAFF. This chain uses TRBV3-1 (or the pseudogene TRBV3-2) with TRBJ1-1; no reliable D call. Germline V gene sequence: CDR1 LGHDT, CDR2 YNNKEL (reference sequence). The ends were cut back, 8 bases at V and 1 base at J, with 11 bases in the middle. The CDR3 totals 13 residues.

The chain is built from TRBV19 and TRBJ2-5, with TRBD2 matching 8 bases. The germline gives CDR1 LNHDA, CDR2 SQIVND (reference sequence). The V segment lost 0 bases and the J segment 5 bases; nucleotides outside the gene matches: 11. The CDR3 spans 17 residues. The CDR3 loop reads CASSIDLLGQREETQYF. The CDR3 DNA follows: TGTGCCAGTAGTATAGATCTTTTAGGGCAGCGGGAGGAGACCCAGTACTTC.

This chain uses TRBV4-1 with TRBJ1-4, with 8 bases aligning to TRBD1. The V gene end was trimmed by 2 bases and the J gene end by 10 bases; junction bases not matched to a gene: 9. The CDR3 loop spans 15 amino acids. Germline V gives CDR1 MGHRA, CDR2 YSYEKL. The CDR3 DNA is TGCGCCAGCAGCCAAATACAGGGGGACGGAGGAAAACTGTTTTTT. Its translation: CASSQIQGDGGKLFF.

J is TRBJ2-6 and V is TRBV2; 11 nucleotides match TRBD1. The CDR3 covers 17 residues. Looked up from germline, CDR1 is SNHLY and CDR2 is FYNNEI. Unmatched junction bases numbered 7, after V lost 6 bases and J lost 3 bases. The CDR3 nucleotides read TGTGCCAGCAGCTCCGGGACAGGGGGAGTTGGGGCCAACGTCCTGACTTTC. Its translation: CASSSGTGGVGANVLTF.

V gene TRBV24-1 combines with J gene TRBJ2-1, with a tentative D call TRBD1 (6 bases). This CDR3 contains 16 residues. Germline lookup yields CDR1 KGHDR and CDR2 SFDVKD. Trimming removed 3 bases at V and 4 bases at J, with 15 bases between. This CDR3 reads CATSDGQYRTYNEQFF. Here the CDR3 DNA reads TGTGCCACCAGTGATGGACAGTACCGGACGTACAATGAGCAGTTCTTC.

The genes are TRBV30 and TRBJ2-2; tentatively, D is TRBD2 (6 bases). This CDR3 region has 16 residues. The V end lost 6 bases, the J end lost 5 bases, and 22 bases lay between the germline ends. The germline V gene has CDR1 GTSNPN and CDR2 SVGIG (reference sequence). The CDR3 DNA reads as TGTGCCTGCCTTCTTCGACGAGGGCGGGGTACCGGGGAGCTGTTTTTT. Its translation: CACLLRRGRGTGELFF. The full variable domain, its missing parts supplied by reference TRBV30 and TRBJ2-2, is SQTIHQWPATLVQPVGSPLSLECTVEGTSNPNLYWYRQAAGRGLQLLFYSVGIGQISSEVPQNLSASRPQDRQFILSSKKLLLSDSGFYLCACLLRRGRGTGELFFGEGSRLTVL.